This T cell receptor (beta chain) was found in a study of blood T cell repertoires in COVID-19. V shed 4 bases and J shed 11 bases, with 24 bases lying between them. The V gene's germline CDR1 is MNHEY and CDR2 SMNVEV (reference sequence). The CDR3 contains 15 residues. Generated by immunoSEQ multiplex PCR, the TCRdb table keeps only in-frame clones and is missing some. Among around 160,000 clones listed, 85% were seen once. This clonotype was sampled from a woman between 35 and 50 years old with active or convalescent COVID-19. J is TRBJ2-7 and V is TRBV27; TRBD1 might be the D (6 bases). Material for sequencing was peripheral blood. CDR3 nucleotides: TGTGCCAGCAGTTCCCTGGACAGAAGCTATACGAGGGAGTACTTC. Its protein product is CASSSLDRSYTREYF.